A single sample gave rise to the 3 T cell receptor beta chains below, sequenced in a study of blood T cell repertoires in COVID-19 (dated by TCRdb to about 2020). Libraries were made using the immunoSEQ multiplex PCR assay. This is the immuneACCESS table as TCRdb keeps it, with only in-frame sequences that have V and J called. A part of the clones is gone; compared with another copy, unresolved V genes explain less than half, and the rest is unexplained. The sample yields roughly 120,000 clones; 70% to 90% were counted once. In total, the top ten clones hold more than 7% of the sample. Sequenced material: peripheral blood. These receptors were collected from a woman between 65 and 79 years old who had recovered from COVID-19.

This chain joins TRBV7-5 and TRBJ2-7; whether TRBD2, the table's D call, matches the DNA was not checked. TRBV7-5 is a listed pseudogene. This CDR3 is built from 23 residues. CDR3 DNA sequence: TGTGTCAGAAGCTTCCCCACTCGGGAGGGATCCCAACTAAACACAACTTTGGACTACGAGCAGTACTTC. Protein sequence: CVRSFPTREGSQLNTTLDYEQYF.

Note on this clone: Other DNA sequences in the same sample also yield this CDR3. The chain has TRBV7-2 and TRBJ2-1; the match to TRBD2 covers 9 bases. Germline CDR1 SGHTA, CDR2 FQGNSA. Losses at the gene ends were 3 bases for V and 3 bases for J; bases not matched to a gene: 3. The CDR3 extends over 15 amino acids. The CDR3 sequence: CASSLSGGFYNEQFF. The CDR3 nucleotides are TGTGCCAGCAGCTTGAGCGGGGGGTTCTACAATGAGCAGTTCTTC.

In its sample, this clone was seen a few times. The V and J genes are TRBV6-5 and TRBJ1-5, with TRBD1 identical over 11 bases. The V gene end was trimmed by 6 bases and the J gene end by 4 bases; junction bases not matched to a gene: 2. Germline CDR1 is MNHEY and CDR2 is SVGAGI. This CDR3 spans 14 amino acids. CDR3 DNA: TGTGCCAGCAGAGGGACAGGGGGAAATCAGCCCCAGCATTTT. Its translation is CASRGTGGNQPQHF.